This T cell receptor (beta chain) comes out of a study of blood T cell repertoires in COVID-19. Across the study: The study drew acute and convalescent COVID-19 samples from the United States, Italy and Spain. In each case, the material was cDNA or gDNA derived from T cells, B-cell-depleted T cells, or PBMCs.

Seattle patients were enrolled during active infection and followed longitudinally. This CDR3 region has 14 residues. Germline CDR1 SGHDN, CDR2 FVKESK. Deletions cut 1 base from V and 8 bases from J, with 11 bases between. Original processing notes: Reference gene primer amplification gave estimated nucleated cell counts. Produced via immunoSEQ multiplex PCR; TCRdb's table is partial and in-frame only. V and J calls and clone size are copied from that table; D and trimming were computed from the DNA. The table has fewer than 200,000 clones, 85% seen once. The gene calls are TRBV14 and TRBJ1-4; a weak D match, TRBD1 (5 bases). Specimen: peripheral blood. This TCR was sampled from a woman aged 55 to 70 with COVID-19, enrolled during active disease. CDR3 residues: CASSQGGTREKLFF. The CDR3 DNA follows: TGTGCCAGCAGCCAAGGCGGGACTCGCGAAAAACTGTTTTTT.